This T cell receptor beta chain comes out of a study of blood T cell repertoires in COVID-19. Study as a whole: Italy, Spain and the United States were the sources of the convalescent and acute COVID-19 samples. Sample material is recorded as cDNA or gDNA derived from T cells, B-cell-depleted T cells, or PBMCs.

Trimming left V 7 bases short and J 0 bases short, with 15 bases between. This CDR3 region has 15 residues. Germline CDR1 and CDR2: MNHEY and SVGAGI. Generated by immunoSEQ multiplex PCR, the TCRdb table keeps only in-frame clones and is missing some. Among about 160,000 clones listed, approximately 92% were seen once. The material sequenced was peripheral blood. The TCR was taken from a woman between 45 and 60 years old with acute or convalescent COVID-19. V gene TRBV6-5 combines with J gene TRBJ1-2; no clear D. As DNA, the CDR3 is TGTGCCAGCAAAGGAGGACGGGTTGCTAACTATGGCTACACCTTC. Encoded protein: CASKGGRVANYGYTF.